This T cell receptor (beta chain) appears in the sequencing data of a study of spatial heterogeneity in lung cancer. Looking at the study overall: The mean occurrence of each unique TCR and UMI combination in raw reads exceeded 8.5.

This CDR3 spans 16 amino acids. V was trimmed by 5 bases and J by 8 bases, leaving 22 bases between them. Germline V gives CDR1 SGHVS, CDR2 FNYEAQ. The study, taken as a whole, reports: Ubiquitous expanded tumor TCRs appeared in blood more at resection than follow-up.

The time point was: sample taken at primary tumor resection. A total of about 73 untreated early-stage non-small cell lung cancer patients served as donors. Individually, TCR cDNA molecules were each labelled with a unique molecular identifier. TCRdb re-called the 5' RACE reads with MiXCR, one entry per CDR3 protein. Of tens of thousands of distinct CDR3 sequences in the sample, 12% were seen once. This clonotype has more than one count but fewer than ten. Its antigen is currently unknown. V usage is TRBV7-6 and J usage is TRBJ2-1; either TRBD1 or TRBD2 may supply D (5 bases each). This specimen consisted of PBMCs, obtained at surgery. The receptor comes from a male donor with early-stage non-small cell lung cancer. CDR3 sequence (DNA): TGTGCCAGCAGCGCAGCGAGCGCTTTGGGGGTCGATGAGCAGTTCTTC. Translated, it gives CASSAASALGVDEQFF.